This passage covers 16 T cell receptor beta chains from one sample sequenced in a study of blood T cell repertoires in COVID-19. The table came from immunoSEQ multiplex PCR; TCRdb's copy has only in-frame clones and leaves some out. The sample has around 80,000 clones; around 90% are singletons. The source material was peripheral blood. The origin of the receptors is a woman at least 80 years old with acute or convalescent COVID-19.

The chain recombines TRBV15 with TRBJ1-2, with a possible D match to TRBD1 (6 bases). Looked up from germline, CDR1 is LNHNV and CDR2 is YYDKDF (reference sequence). The CDR3 extends over 15 amino acids. Trimming took off 1 base at V and 6 bases at J, with 15 bases between the two ends. The CDR3 coding sequence is TGTGCCACCAGCAGAGGGGCCAGGGGAGAAGATGGCTACACCTTC. This translates into CATSRGARGEDGYTF.

The chain is built from TRBV5-1 and TRBJ2-3, with 8 bases lining up with TRBD1. This CDR3 region has 15 residues. Trimming at V came to 4 bases and at J to 0 bases, leaving 4 bases not matched to a gene. Germline V CDR1 and CDR2: SGHRS, YFSETQ. CDR3 region: CASSRTGSSTDTQYF. CDR3 DNA sequence: TGCGCCAGCAGCAGGACAGGGTCTAGCACAGATACGCAGTATTTT.

This clone was seen a few times. This rearrangement joins TRBV28 to TRBJ1-2; D call uncertain. Germline CDR1 reads MDHEN; CDR2 reads SYDVKM. V gave up 6 bases and J gave up 2 bases, with 10 bases separating them. The CDR3 contains 13 residues. In DNA, the CDR3 is TGTGCCAGCAGCCCTGGAGGGAACTATGGCTACACCTTC. Protein: CASSPGGNYGYTF.

V and J are TRBV12-5 and TRBJ1-1, with unresolved D. Germline assignment: CDR1 LGHNT and CDR2 FRNRAP. Between the trimmed V and J ends, which lost 0 bases and 5 bases, there was a span of 13 bases. This CDR3 has 15 amino acids. This chain's CDR3 is CASGLVRGGGTEAFF. The CDR3 nucleotides read TGTGCTAGTGGTTTGGTACGGGGTGGAGGGACTGAAGCTTTCTTT.

This clone showed up just once. J is TRBJ2-1 and V is TRBV29-1; TRBD2 matches 10 bases. The CDR3 has 19 amino acids. V shed 0 bases and J 0 bases; nucleotides not matched to a gene: 11. Germline lookup yields CDR1 SQVTM and CDR2 ANQGSEA. CDR3 region: CSVEDPPGLAPASYNEQFF. The CDR3 nucleotides read TGCAGCGTTGAAGACCCCCCGGGACTAGCGCCGGCCTCCTACAATGAGCAGTTCTTC.

The chain carries TRBV7-9 and TRBJ2-3; 8 bases are a match to TRBD2. CDR1 is SEHNR, CDR2 FQNEAQ, per germline (reference sequence). Trimming cost V 2 bases and J 14 bases; bases outside gene matches: 12. This CDR3 comprises 14 residues. Here the CDR3 DNA reads TGTGCCAGCAGCTTAACCATAGCGGGGCTCCCCCCGTATTTT. Its translation: CASSLTIAGLPPYF.

The rearrangement joins TRBV12-5 to TRBJ1-5; no reliable D call. Germline loops: CDR1 LGHNT, CDR2 FRNRAP. CDR3 length equals 15 residues. Deletions cut 5 bases from V and 6 bases from J, with 17 bases between. The CDR3, as DNA: TGTGCTAGTGGTAATTCCCTTACAGAAGTTCAGCCCCAGCATTTT. This translates into CASGNSLTEVQPQHF.

This clone was observed a few times. The chain recombines TRBV6-5 with TRBJ2-1; 11 nucleotides line up with TRBD1. CDR1 and CDR2 from the germline V gene are MNHEY and SVGAGI. V gave up 6 bases and J gave up 8 bases; unmatched junction bases: 6. CDR3 length: 14 residues. Written as DNA, the CDR3 is TGTGCCAGCAGAAAGGGACAGGGGGTGCATGAGCAGTTCTTC. Amino acids: CASRKGQGVHEQFF.

The chain employs TRBV19 and TRBJ1-5, with 7 bases identical to TRBD1. The germline CDR1 and CDR2 sequences are LNHDA and SQIVND (reference sequence). The CDR3 is 16 residues long. V shed 7 bases and J 5 bases; nucleotides not matched to a gene: 14. The CDR3 spells CASTRQGQRVDQPQHF. The CDR3 DNA reads as TGTGCCAGTACCCGACAGGGCCAAAGGGTAGATCAGCCCCAGCATTTT.

The chain links TRBV12-3 or TRBV12-4 to TRBJ2-7; D unresolved. The V end lost 1 base, the J end lost 5 bases, and 6 bases lay between the germline ends. The CDR3 sequence is 12 residues long. CDR3 nucleotides: TGTGCCAGCAGTTTAGTACCAGACGAGCAGTACTTC. It is translated as CASSLVPDEQYF.

The V gene is TRBV19, the J gene TRBJ1-2; 7 nucleotides align to TRBD1. This CDR3 comprises 14 residues. Trimming cost V 5 bases and J 14 bases; bases outside gene matches: 17. Germline V CDR1 and CDR2: LNHDA, SQIVND (reference sequence). In DNA form, the CDR3 reads TGTGCCAGTAGTCCCCGGGACAGCCCCTATAAGAGGACCTTC. This gives the protein CASSPRDSPYKRTF.

V and J are TRBV7-2 and TRBJ1-1, with 7 bases fitting TRBD1. The germline gives CDR1 SGHTA, CDR2 FQGNSA. V shed 6 bases and J 3 bases; nucleotides not matched to a gene: 4. The CDR3 extends over 13 amino acids. In DNA, the CDR3 is TGTGCCAGCAGAGCCACAGGGGACACTGAAGCTTTCTTT. It codes for CASRATGDTEAFF.

The table lists this clone with a count of one. The V gene is TRBV5-6, the J gene TRBJ2-7, with D maybe TRBD1 (6 bases). The CDR3 spans 13 residues. V lost 3 bases to trimming and J lost 2 bases, with 9 bases between them. Germline lookup yields CDR1 SGHDT and CDR2 YYEEEE. This CDR3 reads CASSSTGTYEQYF. In DNA, the CDR3 is TGTGCCAGCAGCTCGACAGGTACCTACGAGCAGTACTTC.

The chain uses TRBV19 and TRBJ2-3, with 14 bases fitting TRBD2. The junction had 5 bases not matched to a gene; V was cut back by 6 bases and J by 6 bases. Germline CDR1 LNHDA, CDR2 SQIVND (reference sequence). This CDR3 is built from 15 residues. CDR3 nucleotides: TGTGCCAGTAGACGGACTAGCGGGGGGAGGGATACGCAGTATTTT. Residues: CASRRTSGGRDTQYF.

The chain uses TRBV4-3 and TRBJ1-2, with 8 nucleotides matching TRBD1. CDR1 is LGHNA and CDR2 is YSLEER in the germline V gene. V lost 0 bases, J lost 8 bases, and 11 bases stayed unmatched. The CDR3 has 16 amino acids. In DNA form, the CDR3 reads TGCGCCAGCAGCCAAGAGCCTCATGACAGGGGAGGAGGCTACACCTTC. It codes for CASSQEPHDRGGGYTF.

V and J are TRBV10-3 and TRBJ1-1; D might be TRBD1 (6 bases). V gave up 6 bases and J gave up 0 bases, with 8 bases separating them. The CDR3 is 13 amino acids. Germline assignment: CDR1 ENHRY and CDR2 SYGVKD. This chain's CDR3 is CAIRTGLNTEAFF. The CDR3 region has the DNA TGTGCCATCAGAACAGGGCTGAACACTGAAGCTTTCTTT.